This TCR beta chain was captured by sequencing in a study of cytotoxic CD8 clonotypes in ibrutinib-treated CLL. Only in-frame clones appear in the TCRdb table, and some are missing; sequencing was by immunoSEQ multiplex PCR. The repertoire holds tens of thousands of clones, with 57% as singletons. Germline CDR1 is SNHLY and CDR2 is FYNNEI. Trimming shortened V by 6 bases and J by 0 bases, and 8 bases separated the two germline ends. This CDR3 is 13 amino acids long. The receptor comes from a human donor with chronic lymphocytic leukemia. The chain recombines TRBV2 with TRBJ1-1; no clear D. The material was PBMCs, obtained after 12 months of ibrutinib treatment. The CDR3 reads CASRTEMNTEAFF. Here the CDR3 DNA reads TGTGCCAGCAGGACGGAGATGAACACTGAAGCTTTCTTT.